These 11 T cell receptor beta chains share one sample of origin, sequenced in a study of CD8+ T cells in alopecia areata. As the sequencing template, cDNA was produced by extracting RNA and reverse transcribing it. Some clones are missing from TCRdb's copy, which holds only in-frame ones; the method was immunoSEQ multiplex PCR. Of 61,000 or so clones in the sample, around 96% were seen once. This sample comprised CD8+ T cells sorted from blood, obtained at week 0. These receptors were obtained from a human donor with alopecia areata.

J is TRBJ2-3 and V is TRBV29-1; D gene uncertain. The CDR3 is 12 residues long. Germline assignment: CDR1 SQVTM and CDR2 ANQGSEA. V lost 6 bases, J lost 3 bases, and 10 bases lay in between. Here the CDR3 reads CSVRPGTDTQYF. CDR3 DNA: TGCAGCGTGAGGCCAGGTACAGATACGCAGTATTTT.

This clone was detected only a few times. J is TRBJ2-7 and V is TRBV4-1; D uncertain. The germline gives CDR1 MGHRA, CDR2 YSYEKL. This CDR3 has 12 amino acids. V lost 0 bases and J lost 5, with 5 bases in between. Written as DNA, the CDR3 is TGCGCCAGCAGCCAAGATGGACACGAGCAGTACTTC. Translation gives CASSQDGHEQYF.

Only a few counts were recorded for this clone. The V gene is TRBV7-2, the J gene TRBJ2-2; D uncertain. Per the germline V gene, CDR1 is SGHTA and CDR2 is FQGNSA. The V and J ends lost 3 bases and 6 bases respectively, with 2 bases between them. The CDR3 extends over 11 amino acids. CDR3 nucleotides: TGTGCCAGCAGCTTCCCCGGGGAGCTGTTTTTT. The encoded protein is CASSFPGELFF.

The V call is TRBV27, the J call TRBJ2-3; D remains ambiguous. The CDR3 runs 15 residues. Germline V lookup: CDR1 MNHEY, CDR2 SMNVEV (reference sequence). V was cut by 5 bases and J by 3 bases, with 15 bases left in between. This CDR3 reads CASSRSWDGTDTQYF. As DNA, the CDR3 is TGTGCCAGCAGTCGGAGCTGGGATGGTACAGATACGCAGTATTTT.

This chain links TRBV4-2 with TRBJ2-7, with TRBD2 matching 7 bases. CDR3 length: 14 residues. The V gene's germline CDR1 is LGHNA and CDR2 YNFKEQ. The junction had 4 bases not matched to a gene; V was cut back by 5 bases and J by 0 bases. The CDR3 here is CASSEAGSSYEQYF. The CDR3 DNA sequence: TGTGCCAGCAGCGAAGCGGGGTCCTCCTACGAGCAGTACTTC.

The rearrangement joins TRBV27 to TRBJ2-2; tentative D call: TRBD1 (6 bases). Between the trimmed V and J ends, which lost 4 bases and 4 bases, there was a span of 13 bases. Germline CDR1 reads MNHEY; CDR2 reads SMNVEV (reference sequence). This CDR3 spans 15 amino acids. The CDR3 loop is CASSSRQEGTGELFF. CDR3 DNA sequence: TGTGCCAGCAGTTCGCGACAGGAAGGCACCGGGGAGCTGTTTTTT.

This clone appeared once. For the CDR3, the DNA is TGTGCCATCAGTGAGACTGGAGGGACAGGGCGCTACGAGCAGTACTTC. It is translated as CAISETGGTGRYEQYF. The V call is TRBV10-3, the J call TRBJ2-7, with 9 bases matching TRBD1. This CDR3 is 16 amino acids long. J was trimmed by 3 bases and V by 2 bases; bases with no gene match: 8. CDR1 and CDR2 from the germline V gene are ENHRY and SYGVKD.

This chain connects TRBV6-5 to TRBJ2-1; TRBD1 aligns across 9 bases. The ends lost 6 bases at V and 9 bases at J; junction bases unmatched: 6. The CDR3 extends over 13 amino acids. CDR1 is MNHEY and CDR2 is SVGAGI in the germline V gene. CDR3 sequence (DNA): TGTGCCAGCAGCTGGACAGGGGAGGGTGAGCAGTTCTTC. Encoded protein: CASSWTGEGEQFF.

The chain uses TRBV5-4 and TRBJ2-1, with 8 nucleotides matching TRBD1. This CDR3 is built from 15 residues. CDR1 and CDR2 from the germline V gene are SGHNT and YYREEE (reference sequence). V shed 4 bases, J shed 8 bases, and the junction held 11 bases outside the gene matches. In DNA form, the CDR3 reads TGTGCCAGCAGCCTAGGACAGGGTGAGTTGGATGAGCAGTTCTTC. Protein product: CASSLGQGELDEQFF.

The chain employs TRBV29-1 and TRBJ2-7; D is possibly TRBD2 (6 bases). The germline V and J ends were trimmed by 3 bases and 2 bases, with 17 bases remaining between them. Germline loops: CDR1 SQVTM, CDR2 ANQGSEA. The CDR3 length is 15 residues. The CDR3 spells CSVEISGGGPYEQYF. The CDR3 DNA reads as TGCAGCGTTGAGATATCTGGGGGAGGACCCTACGAGCAGTACTTC.

The J gene is TRBJ2-7, the V gene TRBV5-1; 11 bases line up with TRBD1. The junction had 5 bases not matched to a gene; V was cut back by 4 bases and J by 5 bases. Germline-derived CDR1 and CDR2 are SGHRS and YFSETQ. The CDR3 totals 14 residues. The CDR3 DNA reads as TGCGCCAGCAGCACGGGACAGGGGGACCACGAGCAGTACTTC. Protein product: CASSTGQGDHEQYF. The variable domain in full, completed from reference TRBV5-1 and TRBJ2-7, reads KAGVTQTPRYLIKTRGQQVTLSCSPISGHRSVSWYQQTPGQGLQFLFEYFSETQRNKGNFPGRFSGRQFSNSRSEMNVSTLELGDSALYLCASSTGQGDHEQYFGPGTRLTVT.